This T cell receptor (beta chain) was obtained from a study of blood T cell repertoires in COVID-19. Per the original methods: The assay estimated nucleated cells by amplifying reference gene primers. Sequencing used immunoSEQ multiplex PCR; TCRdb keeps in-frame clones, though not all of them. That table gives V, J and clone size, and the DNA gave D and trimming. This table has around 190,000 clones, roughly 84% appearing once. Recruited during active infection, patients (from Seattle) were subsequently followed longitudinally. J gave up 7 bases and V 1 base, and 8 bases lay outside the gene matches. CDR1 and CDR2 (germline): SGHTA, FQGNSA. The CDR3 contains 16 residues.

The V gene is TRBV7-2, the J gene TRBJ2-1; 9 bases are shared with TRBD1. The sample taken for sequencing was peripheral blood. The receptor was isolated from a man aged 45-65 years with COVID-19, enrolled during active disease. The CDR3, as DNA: TGTGCCAGCAGCTTAGATTTTGGGACAGGGACGAATGAGCAGTTCTTC. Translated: CASSLDFGTGTNEQFF.